This T cell receptor (beta chain) was observed in a study of blood T cell repertoires in COVID-19. About the research overall: Donors in the United States, Italy and Spain gave samples during acute or convalescent COVID-19. The analysed material was cDNA or gDNA that came from T cells, B-cell-depleted T cells, or PBMCs.

The germline V and J ends were trimmed by 7 bases and 1 base, with 17 bases remaining between them. The CDR3 extends over 16 amino acids. CDR1 is SNHLY and CDR2 is FYNNEI in the germline V gene. Assay: immunoSEQ multiplex PCR; the TCRdb copy retains only in-frame clones and omits some. The data hold fewer than 250,000 clones, with almost 85% observed a single time. The sequence was obtained from a man over 45 with acute or convalescent COVID-19. The genes are TRBV2 and TRBJ1-5; D is ambiguous. The sequenced sample consisted of peripheral blood. DNA for the CDR3: TGTGCCAGCAACCGTCGCGTTGGCGGGAGCAATCAGCCCCAGCATTTT. Amino acid sequence: CASNRRVGGSNQPQHF.